These 9 T cell receptor beta chains were all obtained from the same sample, sequenced in a study of beta chain features in type 1 diabetes. Notes on the study in general: For Type 1 diabetes patients, all four CD4+ subsets carried TCRB CDR3s that were moderately but significantly shorter.

Their antigens are not known. All of the isolated RNA was reverse transcribed, so expressed TCRB transcripts were sequenced. This table comes from immunoSEQ multiplex PCR, and its TCRdb copy is limited to in-frame clones, with some not included. This sample carries around 310,000 clones, approximately 15% of them seen once, and the ten largest clones take roughly 0.015%. Sequencing was performed on naive CD4+ T cells from blood. These receptors all stem from a woman aged 18-30 years with type 1 diabetes.

The table lists this clone with a few counts. The chain is built from TRBV18 and TRBJ2-1; 8 bases are shared with TRBD2. This CDR3 is 16 amino acids long. V was pared by 5 bases and J by 3 bases, with 9 bases of the junction left unmatched. Germline V gives CDR1 KGHSH, CDR2 LQKENI. In DNA, the CDR3 is TGTGCCAGCTCATCGGGACTAGTTTCTGGCTACAATGAGCAGTTCTTC. Translating gives CASSSGLVSGYNEQFF.

The chain employs TRBV18 and TRBJ2-7; tentative D call: TRBD2 (5 bases). The CDR3 contains 13 residues. CDR1 KGHSH and CDR2 LQKENI come from the germline V gene. Between the trimmed V and J ends, which lost 6 bases and 7 bases, there was a span of 16 bases. CDR3 DNA: TGTGCCAGCTCCCGGGGAGCGTACGAGGAGCAGTACGTC. Translating it yields CASSRGAYEEQYV.

This clone was detected only a few times. This chain links TRBV4-2 with TRBJ2-5; the match to TRBD2 covers 7 bases. The CDR3 is 14 amino acids. With 1 base clipped from V and 3 bases from J, the junction kept 2 bases outside the gene matches. The germline V gene encodes CDR1 LGHNA and CDR2 YNFKEQ. CDR3 sequence: CASSQAGGKETQYF. The DNA for the CDR3 is TGTGCCAGCAGCCAAGCGGGGGGTAAAGAGACCCAGTACTTC.

A few counts support this clone. The chain is built from TRBV28 and TRBJ2-3; 9 bases are shared with TRBD2. The V and J ends lost 7 bases and 2 bases, in that order; junction bases with no gene match: 7. Germline V gene lookup returns CDR1 MDHEN and CDR2 SYDVKM. This CDR3 contains 15 residues. Here the CDR3 DNA reads TGTGCCAGCACCAGGGCTAGCGGGAACACAGATACGCAGTATTTT. This codes for CASTRASGNTDTQYF.

This clone has just a few counts. J is TRBJ1-2 and V is TRBV30, with D perhaps matching TRBD1 (5 bases). The germline V and J ends were trimmed by 3 bases and 1 base, with 12 bases remaining between them. The germline V gene encodes CDR1 GTSNPN and CDR2 SVGIG (reference sequence). The CDR3 has 14 residues. The CDR3 spells CAWSPQGGNYGYTF. The CDR3 nucleotides are TGTGCCTGGAGCCCTCAGGGTGGTAACTATGGCTACACCTTC.

This clone has more than one count but fewer than ten. The chain carries TRBV18 and TRBJ2-7; 7 nucleotides agree with TRBD2. The germline V gene encodes CDR1 KGHSH and CDR2 LQKENI. V was clipped by 3 bases and J by 2 bases; unmatched bases: 7. The CDR3 runs 15 residues. CDR3 DNA sequence: TGTGCCAGCTCACCCGGTTCTGGGAGGGCCTACGAGCAGTACGTC. Translation gives CASSPGSGRAYEQYV.

The V call is TRBV7-7, the J call TRBJ2-3, with D tentatively TRBD2 (6 bases). In germline, CDR1 is SSHAT, CDR2 FNYEAQ (reference sequence). Trimming left V 1 base short and J 3 bases short, with 14 bases between. The CDR3 runs to 16 residues. CDR3 sequence: CASSLGGGQSTDTQYF. DNA of the CDR3: TGTGCCAGCAGCTTAGGGGGAGGTCAGTCTACAGATACGCAGTATTTT.

This clone was detected a few times. V gene TRBV4-3 combines with J gene TRBJ2-5, with 11 bases matching TRBD2. Germline CDR1 is LGHNA and CDR2 is YSLEER. This CDR3 has 18 amino acids. V shed 2 bases, J shed 1 base, and the junction held 9 bases outside the gene matches. The CDR3 DNA follows: TGCGCCAGCAGCCAATCCCCTTGGGGACTAGCGGTCCAAGAGACCCAGTACTTC. Amino acid sequence: CASSQSPWGLAVQETQYF.

This clone was picked up a small number of times. The chain uses TRBV10-3 and TRBJ2-1; weak D call: TRBD2 (5 bases). The V gene lost 10 bases and the J gene lost 6 bases, with 19 bases spanning the gap. Germline CDR1 and CDR2: ENHRY and SYGVKD. This CDR3 spans 14 amino acids. The CDR3 loop is CATGRERLGNEQFF. CDR3 nucleotide sequence: TGTGCCACCGGACGGGAACGGTTGGGCAATGAGCAGTTCTTC.